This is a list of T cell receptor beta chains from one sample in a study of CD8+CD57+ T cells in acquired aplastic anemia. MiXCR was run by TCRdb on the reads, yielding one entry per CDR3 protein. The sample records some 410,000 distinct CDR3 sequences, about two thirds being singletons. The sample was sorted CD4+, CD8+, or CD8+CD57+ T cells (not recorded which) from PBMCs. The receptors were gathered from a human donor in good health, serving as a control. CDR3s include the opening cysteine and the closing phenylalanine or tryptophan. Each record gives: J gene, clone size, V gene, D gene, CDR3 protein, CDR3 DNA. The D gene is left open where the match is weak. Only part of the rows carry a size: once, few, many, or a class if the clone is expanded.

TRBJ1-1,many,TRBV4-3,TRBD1,CASSQGQGNTEAFF,TGTGCCAGCAGCCAAGGACAGGGTAACACTGAAGCTTTCTTT
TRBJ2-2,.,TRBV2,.,CASSRQGGGSGELFF,TGTGCCAGCAGCCGGCAGGGTGGGGGCAGTGGGGAGCTGTTTTTT
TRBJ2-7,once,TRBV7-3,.,CASSLGSGSDTQDQYF,TGTGCCAGCAGCCTTGGGAGTGGCTCAGATACGCAGGATCAGTACTTC
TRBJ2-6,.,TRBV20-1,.,CSARDVRGANVLTF,TGCAGTGCTAGAGATGTACGGGGGGCCAACGTCCTGACTTTC
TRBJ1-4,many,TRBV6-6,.,CASTITDFGEKLFF,TGTGCCAGCACCATAACAGACTTTGGGGAAAAACTGTTTTTT
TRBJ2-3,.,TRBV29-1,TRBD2,CSVGLAGGNTQYF,TGCAGCGTTGGACTAGCGGGGGGAAATACGCAGTATTTT
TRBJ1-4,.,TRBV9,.,CASSVGTAPNEKLFF,TGTGCCAGCAGCGTAGGGACAGCACCAAATGAAAAACTGTTTTTT
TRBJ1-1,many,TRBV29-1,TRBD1,CSVVGQGLAEAFF,TGCAGCGTTGTGGGACAGGGGCTGGCCGAAGCTTTCTTT
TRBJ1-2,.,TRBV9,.,CASSILHGEQFFDTF,TGTGCCAGCAGCATCCTGCATGGTGAGCAGTTTTTCGACACCTTC
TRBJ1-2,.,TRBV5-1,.,CASGLGGEGLGYTF,TGCGCCAGCGGCTTGGGGGGAGAGGGGTTGGGCTACACCTTC
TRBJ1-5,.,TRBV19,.,CASSWAMNQPQHF,TGTGCCAGTAGTTGGGCGATGAATCAGCCCCAGCACTTT
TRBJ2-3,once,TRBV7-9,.,CASSGGTSTDTQYF,TGTGCCAGCAGCGGGGGGACTAGCACAGATACGCAGTATTTT
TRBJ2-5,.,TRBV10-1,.,CASSESLAPQETQYF,TGCGCCAGCAGTGAGTCTCTAGCACCGCAAGAGACCCAGTACTTC
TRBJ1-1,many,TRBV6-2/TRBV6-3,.,CASSYTPNTEAFF,TGTGCCAGCAGTTACACACCGAACACTGAAGCTTTCTTT
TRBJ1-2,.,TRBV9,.,CATNTRPHGYTF,TGTGCCACCAATACCAGACCCCATGGCTACACCTTC
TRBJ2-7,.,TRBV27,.,CASRPRSGGAKQYF,TGTGCCAGCAGGCCTAGGAGCGGAGGGGCAAAGCAGTACTTC
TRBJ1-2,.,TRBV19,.,CASWKGGNYGYTF,TGTGCCAGTTGGAAGGGGGGTAACTATGGCTACACCTTC
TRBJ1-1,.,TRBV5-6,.,CASSLWWGGTEAFF,TGTGCCAGCAGCTTGTGGTGGGGTGGTACTGAAGCTTTCTTT
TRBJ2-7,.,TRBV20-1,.,CSARDRGARPYEQYF,TGCAGTGCTAGAGATCGAGGGGCGCGTCCCTACGAGCAGTACTTC
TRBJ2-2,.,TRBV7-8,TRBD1,CASSLGTGTTGELFF,TGTGCCAGCAGCCTCGGGACAGGGACCACCGGGGAGCTGTTTTTT